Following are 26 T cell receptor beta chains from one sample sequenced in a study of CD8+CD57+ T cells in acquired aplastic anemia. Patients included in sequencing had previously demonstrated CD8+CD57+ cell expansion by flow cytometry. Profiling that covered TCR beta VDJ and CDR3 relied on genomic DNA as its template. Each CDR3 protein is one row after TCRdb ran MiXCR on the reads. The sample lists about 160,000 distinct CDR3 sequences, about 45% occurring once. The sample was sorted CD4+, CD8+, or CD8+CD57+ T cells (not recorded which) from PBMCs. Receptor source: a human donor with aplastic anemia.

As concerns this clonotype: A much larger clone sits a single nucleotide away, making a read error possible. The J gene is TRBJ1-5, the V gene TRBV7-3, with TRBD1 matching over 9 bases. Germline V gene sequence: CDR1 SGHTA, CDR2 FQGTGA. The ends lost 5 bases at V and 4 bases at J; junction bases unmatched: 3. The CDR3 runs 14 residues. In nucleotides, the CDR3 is TGTGCCAGCAGCCGGGACAGGGCAAATCAGCCCCAGCATTTT. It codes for CASSRDRANQPQHF.

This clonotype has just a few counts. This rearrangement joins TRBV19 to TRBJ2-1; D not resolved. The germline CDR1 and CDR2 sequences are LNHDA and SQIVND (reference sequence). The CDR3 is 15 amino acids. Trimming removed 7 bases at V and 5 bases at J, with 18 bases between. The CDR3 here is CASNGLVALHNEQFF. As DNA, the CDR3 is TGTGCCAGTAATGGGCTAGTTGCCCTGCACAATGAGCAGTTCTTC.

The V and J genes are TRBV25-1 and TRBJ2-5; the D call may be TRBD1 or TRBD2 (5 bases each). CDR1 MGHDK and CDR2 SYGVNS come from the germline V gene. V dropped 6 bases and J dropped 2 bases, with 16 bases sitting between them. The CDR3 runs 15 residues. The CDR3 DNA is TGTGCCAGCAGCGTTACCGGGACGAATCAAGAGACCCAGTACTTC. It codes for CASSVTGTNQETQYF.

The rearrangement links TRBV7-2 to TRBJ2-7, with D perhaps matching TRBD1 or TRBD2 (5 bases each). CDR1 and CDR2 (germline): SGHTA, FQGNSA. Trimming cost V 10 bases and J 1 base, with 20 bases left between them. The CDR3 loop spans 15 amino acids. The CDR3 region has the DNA TGTGCCACCAGTGCCTACCAGGGACGGTCCTACGAGCAGTACTTC. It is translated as CATSAYQGRSYEQYF. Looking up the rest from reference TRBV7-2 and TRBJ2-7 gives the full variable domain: GAGVSQSPSNKVTEKGKDVELRCDPISGHTALYWYRQSLGQGLEFLIYFQGNSAPDKSGLPSDRFSAERTGGSVSTLTIQRTQQEDSAVYLCATSAYQGRSYEQYFGPGTRLTVT.

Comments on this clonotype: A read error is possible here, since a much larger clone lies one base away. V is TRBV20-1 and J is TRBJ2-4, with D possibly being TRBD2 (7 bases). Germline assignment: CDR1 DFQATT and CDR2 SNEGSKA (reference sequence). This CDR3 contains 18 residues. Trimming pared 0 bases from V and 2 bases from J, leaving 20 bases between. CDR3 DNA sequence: TGCAGTGCTAGAGATCGGGGGGCGATGGACAGTCCCAAAAACATTCAGTACTTC. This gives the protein CSARDRGAMDSPKNIQYF.

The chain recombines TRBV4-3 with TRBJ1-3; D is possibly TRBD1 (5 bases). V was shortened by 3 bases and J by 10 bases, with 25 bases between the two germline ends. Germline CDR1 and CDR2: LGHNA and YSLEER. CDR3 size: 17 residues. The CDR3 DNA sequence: TGCGCCAGCAGCCAGGATCCCACCGGGACGGCGGGTGAGACCATATATTTT. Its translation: CASSQDPTGTAGETIYF.

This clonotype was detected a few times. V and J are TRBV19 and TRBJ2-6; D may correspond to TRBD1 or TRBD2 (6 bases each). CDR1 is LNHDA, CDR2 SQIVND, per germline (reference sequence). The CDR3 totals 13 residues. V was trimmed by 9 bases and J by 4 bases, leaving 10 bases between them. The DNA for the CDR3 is TGTGCCAGGAGGGGGAGGGGGGCCAACGTCCTGACTTTC. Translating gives CARRGRGANVLTF.

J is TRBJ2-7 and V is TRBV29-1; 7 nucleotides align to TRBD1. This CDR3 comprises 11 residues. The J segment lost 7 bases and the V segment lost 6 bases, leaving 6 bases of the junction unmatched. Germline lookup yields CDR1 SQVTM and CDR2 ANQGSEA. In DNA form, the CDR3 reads TGCAGCGTCGGGACAGACCGGGAGCAGTACGTC. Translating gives CSVGTDREQYV.

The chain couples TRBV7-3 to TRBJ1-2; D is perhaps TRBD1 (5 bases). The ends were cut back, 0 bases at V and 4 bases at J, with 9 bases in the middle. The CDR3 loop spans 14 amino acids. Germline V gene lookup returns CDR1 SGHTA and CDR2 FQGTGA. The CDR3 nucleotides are TGTGCCAGCAGCTTAACAGGGGTCAGCTATGGCTACACCTTC. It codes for CASSLTGVSYGYTF. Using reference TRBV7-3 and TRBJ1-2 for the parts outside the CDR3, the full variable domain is GAGVSQTPSNKVTEKGKYVELRCDPISGHTALYWYRQSLGQGPEFLIYFQGTGAADDSGLPNDRFFAVRPEGSVSTLKIQRTERGDSAVYLCASSLTGVSYGYTFGSGTRLTVV.

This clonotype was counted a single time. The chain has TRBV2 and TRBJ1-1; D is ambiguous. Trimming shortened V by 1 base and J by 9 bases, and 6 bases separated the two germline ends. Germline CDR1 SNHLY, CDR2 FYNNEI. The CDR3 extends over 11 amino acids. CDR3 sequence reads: CASSEGFQAFF. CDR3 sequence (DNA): TGTGCCAGCAGTGAAGGGTTCCAAGCTTTCTTT.

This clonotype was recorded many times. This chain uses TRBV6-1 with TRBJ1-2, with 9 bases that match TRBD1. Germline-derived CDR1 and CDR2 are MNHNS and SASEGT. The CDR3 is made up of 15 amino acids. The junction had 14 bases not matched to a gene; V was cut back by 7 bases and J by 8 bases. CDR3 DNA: TGTGCCAGCACCCAACCGGGGGACAGGGCGTCCGGCTACACCTTC. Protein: CASTQPGDRASGYTF.

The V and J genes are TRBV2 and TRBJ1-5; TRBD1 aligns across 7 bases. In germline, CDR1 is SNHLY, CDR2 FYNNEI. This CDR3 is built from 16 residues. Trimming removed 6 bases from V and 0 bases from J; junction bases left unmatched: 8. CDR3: CASRQGTFDSNQPQHF. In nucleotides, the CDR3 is TGTGCCAGCAGACAGGGGACATTTGATAGCAATCAGCCCCAGCATTTT.

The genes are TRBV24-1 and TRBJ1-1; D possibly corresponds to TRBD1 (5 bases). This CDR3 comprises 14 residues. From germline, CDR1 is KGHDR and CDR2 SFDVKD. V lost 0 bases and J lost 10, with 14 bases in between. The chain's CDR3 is CATSDLRGAEGAFF. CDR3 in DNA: TGTGCCACCAGTGATTTGAGAGGGGCGGAAGGAGCTTTCTTT.

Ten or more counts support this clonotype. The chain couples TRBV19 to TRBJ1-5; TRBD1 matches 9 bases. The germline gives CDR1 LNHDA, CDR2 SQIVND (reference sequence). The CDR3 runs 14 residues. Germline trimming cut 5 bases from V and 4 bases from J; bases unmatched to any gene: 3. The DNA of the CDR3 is TGTGCCAGTAGTGTACAGGGGGCGAATCAGCCCCAGCATTTT. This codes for CASSVQGANQPQHF.

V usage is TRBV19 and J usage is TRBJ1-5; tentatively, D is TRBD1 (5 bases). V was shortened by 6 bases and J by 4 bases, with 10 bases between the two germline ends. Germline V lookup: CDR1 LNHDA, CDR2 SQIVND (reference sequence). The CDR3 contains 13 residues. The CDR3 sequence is CASSREGNQPQHF. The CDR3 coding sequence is TGTGCCAGTAGCAGGGAGGGGAATCAGCCCCAGCATTTT. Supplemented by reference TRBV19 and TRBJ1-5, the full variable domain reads DGGITQSPKYLFRKEGQNVTLSCEQNLNHDAMYWYRQDPGQGLRLIYYSQIVNDFQKGDIAEGYSVSREKKESFPLTVTSAQKNPTAFYLCASSREGNQPQHFGDGTRLSIL.

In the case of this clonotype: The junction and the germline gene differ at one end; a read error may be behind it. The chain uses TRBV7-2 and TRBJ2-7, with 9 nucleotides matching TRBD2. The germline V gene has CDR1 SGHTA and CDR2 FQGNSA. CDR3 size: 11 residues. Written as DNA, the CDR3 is TGTGCCAGCAGCTCATCTAGCGGGATCGCCTTC. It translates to CASSSSSGIAF.

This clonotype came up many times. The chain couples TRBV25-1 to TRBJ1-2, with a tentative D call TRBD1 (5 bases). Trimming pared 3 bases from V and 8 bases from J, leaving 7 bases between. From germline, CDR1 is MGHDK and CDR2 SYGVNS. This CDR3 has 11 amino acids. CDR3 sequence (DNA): TGTGCCAGCAGTGAGGGGCACGGCTACACCTTC. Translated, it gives CASSEGHGYTF.

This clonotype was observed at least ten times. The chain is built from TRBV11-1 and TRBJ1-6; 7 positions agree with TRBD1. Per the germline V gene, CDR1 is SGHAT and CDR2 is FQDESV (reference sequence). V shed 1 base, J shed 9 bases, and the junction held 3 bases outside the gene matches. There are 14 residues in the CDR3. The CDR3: CASSLEGGVSPLHF. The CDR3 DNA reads TGTGCCAGCAGCTTAGAAGGGGGCGTTTCACCCCTCCACTTT.

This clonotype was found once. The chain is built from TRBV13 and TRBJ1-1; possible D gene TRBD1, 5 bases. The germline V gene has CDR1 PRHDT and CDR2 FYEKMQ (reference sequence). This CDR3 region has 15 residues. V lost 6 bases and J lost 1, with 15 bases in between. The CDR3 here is CASSPRGRGNTEAFF. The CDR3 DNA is TGTGCCAGCAGTCCACGGGGACGTGGGAACACTGAAGCTTTCTTT.

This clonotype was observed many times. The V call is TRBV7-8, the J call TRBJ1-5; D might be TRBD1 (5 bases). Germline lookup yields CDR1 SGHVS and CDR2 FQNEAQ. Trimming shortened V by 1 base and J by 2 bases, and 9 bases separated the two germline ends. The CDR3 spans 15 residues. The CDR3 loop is CASSLGTPGNQPQHF. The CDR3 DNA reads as TGTGCCAGCAGCTTAGGGACACCAGGCAATCAGCCCCAGCATTTT.

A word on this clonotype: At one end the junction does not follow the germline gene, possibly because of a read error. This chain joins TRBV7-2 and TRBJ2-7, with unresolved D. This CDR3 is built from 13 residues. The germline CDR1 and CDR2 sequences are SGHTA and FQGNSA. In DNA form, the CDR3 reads TGCGCCAGCAGCCACCGCACTAACTACGAGCAGTACTTC. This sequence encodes CASSHRTNYEQYF.

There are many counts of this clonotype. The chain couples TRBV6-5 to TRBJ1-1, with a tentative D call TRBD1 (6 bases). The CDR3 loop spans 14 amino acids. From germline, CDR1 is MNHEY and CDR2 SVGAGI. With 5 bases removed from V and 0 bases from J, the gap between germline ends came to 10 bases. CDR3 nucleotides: TGTGCCAGCAGTCGAAACAGGGTGAACACTGAAGCTTTCTTT. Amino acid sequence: CASSRNRVNTEAFF.

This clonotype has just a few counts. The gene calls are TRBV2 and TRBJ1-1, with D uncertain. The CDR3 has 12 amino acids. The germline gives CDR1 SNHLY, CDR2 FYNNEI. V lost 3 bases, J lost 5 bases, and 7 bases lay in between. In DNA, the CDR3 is TGTGCCAGCAGTGACTACGCGACTGAAGCTTTCTTT. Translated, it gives CASSDYATEAFF.

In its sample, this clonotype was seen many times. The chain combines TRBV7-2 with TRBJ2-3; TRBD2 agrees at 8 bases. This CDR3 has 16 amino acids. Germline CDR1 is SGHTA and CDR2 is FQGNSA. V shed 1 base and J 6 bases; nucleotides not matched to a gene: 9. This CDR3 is CASSLVVGGAGDTQYF. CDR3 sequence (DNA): TGTGCCAGCAGCTTAGTGGTCGGGGGGGCCGGTGATACGCAGTATTTT. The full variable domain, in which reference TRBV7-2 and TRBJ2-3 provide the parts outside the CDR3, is GAGVSQSPSNKVTEKGKDVELRCDPISGHTALYWYRQSLGQGLEFLIYFQGNSAPDKSGLPSDRFSAERTGGSVSTLTIQRTQQEDSAVYLCASSLVVGGAGDTQYFGPGTRLTVL.

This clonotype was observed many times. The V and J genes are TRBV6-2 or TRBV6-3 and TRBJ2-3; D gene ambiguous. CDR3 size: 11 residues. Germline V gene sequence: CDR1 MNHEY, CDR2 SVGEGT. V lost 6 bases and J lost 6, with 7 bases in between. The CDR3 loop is CASSRPDTQYF. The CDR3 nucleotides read TGTGCCAGCAGCCGCCCGGATACGCAGTATTTT.

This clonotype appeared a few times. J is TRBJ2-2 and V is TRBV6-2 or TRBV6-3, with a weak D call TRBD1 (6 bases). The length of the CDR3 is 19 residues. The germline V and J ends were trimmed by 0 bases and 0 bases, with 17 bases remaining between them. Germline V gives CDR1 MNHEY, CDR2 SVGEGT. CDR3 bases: TGTGCCAGCAGTTACTCATGGAGCAGGGGCGCTTCGAACACCGGGGAGCTGTTTTTT. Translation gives CASSYSWSRGASNTGELFF.